This T cell receptor beta chain emerged from a study of T cell responses to AZD1222 COVID-19 vaccine. Study-level points and caveats: Spike-specific TCR depth and breadth grew after two AZD1222 doses. Across the whole spike, CD4 TCRs peaked at regions 160-218 and 743-854.

This clone was seen once. Its antigen remains unidentified. The CDR3 covers 14 residues. Trimming removed 4 bases from V and 10 bases from J; junction bases left unmatched: 4. CDR1 MNHEY and CDR2 SVGAGI come from the germline V gene. Profiled with immunoSEQ multiplex PCR; TCRdb holds only in-frame clones, not every one. The table records about 140,000 clones, around 87% of them present only once. The starting material was peripheral blood, obtained on day 0 of AZD1222 vaccination. The receptor was derived from an adult in good health. V usage is TRBV6-5 and J usage is TRBJ1-6; 10 positions agree with TRBD1. The CDR3 loop is CASSSDRGLSPLHF. For the CDR3, the DNA is TGTGCCAGCAGTTCAGACAGGGGGCTCTCACCCCTCCACTTT.